Described below is a single T cell receptor beta chain sequence and its context. This receptor's antigen is unknown. It has no much larger one-base neighbor in the sample; base qualities were not kept. The data originate from a study (dated by TCRdb to between 2014 and 2017). In the study overall: The study set out to test whether tumor-infiltrating Tregs in breast cancer get recruited from blood Tregs or are instead converted in situ from other CD4+ T cell subsets.

Results the study describes overall, beyond this receptor: Tumor memory CD4+ T cell TCR gene usage was found to cluster with blood and lymph node memory CD4+ cells and with lymph node naive CD4+ cells. Across 23 patients, roughly an eighth of tumor Treg TRBV12-4/TRBJ1-2 sequences were shared with naive CD4+ cells, compared with less than 2.4% shared with blood Tregs or memory cells. The TCR alpha and beta sequences of tumor-infiltrating Tregs showed the greatest overlap with tumor naive CD4+ T cells, followed by blood naive CD4+ T cells. Validation in the larger cohort was restricted to a single TCR beta V-J rearrangement rather than whole repertoires.

Naive CD4+ T cells were purified with the Miltenyi Naive CD4+ T Cell Isolation kit, with Tregs depleted using CD25 microbeads. In a larger cohort of around 21 breast cancer patients, a single TRBV12-4/TRBJ1-2 rearrangement was sequenced in tumor Tregs and in blood Treg, naive and memory CD4+ cells. Ficoll density gradient centrifugation was used to isolate mononuclear cells from lymph nodes or from approximately 46 ml of peripheral blood. FACS confirmed that the sorted cell populations were more than 90% pure. The receptor library was made with multiplex PCR. Sequencer: Ion Torrent PGM. In the 23-patient analysis, TRBV12-4/TRBJ1-2 clonotypes were amplified using adaptor-ligated barcode primers. TRBV12-4/TRBJ1-2 amplicons from the approximately 24-patient cohort were sequenced on the Ion Personal Genome Machine system. For the original study's pipeline: For each of nine subset-tissue groups, sequencing data from the five patients were combined, and the groups were compared by unsupervised clustering of TCR gene usage. The Morisita-Horn index, with shared sequences weighted by their contribution to each repertoire, was used to calculate repertoire similarity. The public reads were reanalyzed by TCRdb: fastp trimming at Q25, MiXCR alignment, in-frame beta chains only. Every distinct CDR3 protein forms one entry, paired with its most common genes and DNA. None of the V and J calls come from the authors' own analysis; TCRdb made them. For this sample the table gives about 800 distinct CDR3 sequences, of which around 13% were detected only once. Around two fifths of the sample is in the top ten clones.

V lost 6 bases and J lost 4 bases, and the count of bases not matched to a germline gene is 7. The CDR3 sequence holds 14 residues, the cysteine and phenylalanine included. Here the CDR3 DNA is all that survives: 42 bases in frame from base 1. This sequence uses TRBV12-3 or TRBV12-4 and TRBJ1-2; 8 nucleotides in the junction match TRBD1. The clonotype was recovered from a female donor with breast cancer. The material sequenced was naive CD4+ T cells sorted from blood. This sample's cell subset or site label indicates: naive CD4+ T cells, CD4+CD45RA+CD25-. The CDR3 region: CASSRDRGGYGYTF. The nucleotide sequence is given as TGTGCCAGCAGCCGCGACAGGGGAGGCTATGGCTACACCTTC.